This TCR beta chain was identified during a study of glioma-infiltrating T cells after dendritic cell vaccination. Study-level information: Dendritic cell vaccine was injected intradermally three times, biweekly. Study findings and constraints: Higher pretreatment TIL content predicted longer progression-free time and survival.

Patients had residual fresh-frozen tumor tissue and more than two years of survival data. A note on this clone: Its antigen is not identified.

TCRdb's copy holds only in-frame clones and misses some; the assay was immunoSEQ multiplex PCR. The sample lists more than 30,000 clones, 90% occurring once. CDR3 size: 18 residues. The J segment lost 5 bases and the V segment lost 0 bases, leaving 13 bases of the junction unmatched. Germline loops: CDR1 SGHRS, CDR2 YFSETQ. This receptor was taken from a human donor with glioblastoma. The sequenced sample was blood, obtained before dendritic cell vaccination. The chain couples TRBV5-1 to TRBJ2-5, with 10 bases matching TRBD2. The CDR3 loop is CASSLVMSGAGGQETQYF. CDR3 nucleotide sequence: TGCGCCAGCAGCTTGGTAATGTCGGGAGCGGGGGGGCAGGAGACCCAGTACTTC.